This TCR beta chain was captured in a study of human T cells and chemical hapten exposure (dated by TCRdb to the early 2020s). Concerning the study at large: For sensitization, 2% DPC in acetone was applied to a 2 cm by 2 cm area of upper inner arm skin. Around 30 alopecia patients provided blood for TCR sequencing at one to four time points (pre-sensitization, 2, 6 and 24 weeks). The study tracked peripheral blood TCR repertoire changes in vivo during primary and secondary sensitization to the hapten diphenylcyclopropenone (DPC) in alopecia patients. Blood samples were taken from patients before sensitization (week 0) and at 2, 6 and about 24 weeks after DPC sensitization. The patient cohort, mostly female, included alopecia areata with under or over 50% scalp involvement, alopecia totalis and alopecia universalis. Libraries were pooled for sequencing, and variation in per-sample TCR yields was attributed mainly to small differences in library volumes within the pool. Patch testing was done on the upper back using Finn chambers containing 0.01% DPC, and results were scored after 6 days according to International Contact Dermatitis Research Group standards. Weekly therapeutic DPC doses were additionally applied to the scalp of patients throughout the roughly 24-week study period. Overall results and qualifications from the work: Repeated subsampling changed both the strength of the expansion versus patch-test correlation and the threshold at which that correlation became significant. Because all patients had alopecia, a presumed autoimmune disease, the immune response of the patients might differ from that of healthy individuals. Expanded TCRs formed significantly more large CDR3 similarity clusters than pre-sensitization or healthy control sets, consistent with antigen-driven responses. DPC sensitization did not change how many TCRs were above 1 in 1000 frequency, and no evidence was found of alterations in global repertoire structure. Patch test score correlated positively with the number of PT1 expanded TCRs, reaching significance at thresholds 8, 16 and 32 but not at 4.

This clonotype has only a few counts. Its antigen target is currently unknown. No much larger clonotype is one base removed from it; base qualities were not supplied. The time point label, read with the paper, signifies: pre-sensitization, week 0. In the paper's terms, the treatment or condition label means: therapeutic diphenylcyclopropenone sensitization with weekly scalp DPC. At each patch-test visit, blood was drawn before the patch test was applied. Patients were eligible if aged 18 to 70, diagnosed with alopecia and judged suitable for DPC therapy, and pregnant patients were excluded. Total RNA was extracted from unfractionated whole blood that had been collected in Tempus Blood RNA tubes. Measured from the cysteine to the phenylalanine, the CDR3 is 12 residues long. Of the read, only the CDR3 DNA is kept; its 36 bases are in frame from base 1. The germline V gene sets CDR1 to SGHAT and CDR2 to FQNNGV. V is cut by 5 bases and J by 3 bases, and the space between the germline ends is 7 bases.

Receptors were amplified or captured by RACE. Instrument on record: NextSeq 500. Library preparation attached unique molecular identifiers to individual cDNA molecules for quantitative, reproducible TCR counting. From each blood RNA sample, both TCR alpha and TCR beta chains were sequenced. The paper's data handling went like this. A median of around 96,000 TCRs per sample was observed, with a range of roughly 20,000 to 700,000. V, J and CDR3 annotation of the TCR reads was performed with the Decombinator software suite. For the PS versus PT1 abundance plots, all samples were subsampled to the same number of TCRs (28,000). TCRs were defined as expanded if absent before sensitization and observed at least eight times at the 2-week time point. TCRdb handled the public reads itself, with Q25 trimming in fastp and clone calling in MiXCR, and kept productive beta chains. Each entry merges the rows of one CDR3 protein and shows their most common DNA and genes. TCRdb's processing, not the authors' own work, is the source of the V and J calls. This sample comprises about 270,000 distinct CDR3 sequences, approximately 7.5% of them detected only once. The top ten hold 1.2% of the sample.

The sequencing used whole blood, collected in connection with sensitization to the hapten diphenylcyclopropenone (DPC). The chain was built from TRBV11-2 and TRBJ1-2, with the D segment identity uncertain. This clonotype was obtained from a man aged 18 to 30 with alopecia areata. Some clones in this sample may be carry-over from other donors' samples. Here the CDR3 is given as CASSPSDYGYTF. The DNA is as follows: TGTGCCAGCAGCCCTAGCGACTATGGCTACACCTTC.